This T cell receptor (beta chain) was sequenced in a study of T cells in Graves' hyperthyroidism and ophthalmopathy. General observations from the study: Most clonotypes that expanded in the thyroid above 0.001 also showed up in blood.

It was RNA transcripts that yielded the amplified TCR beta CDR3 regions. The HTBI primer set was used in a first-round RT-PCR of the TCR CDR3. In TCRdb, the multiplex PCR reads were re-called with MiXCR into one record per CDR3 protein. The table lists hundreds of thousands of distinct CDR3 sequences, about 25% of them singletons. On this clonotype: Its antigen is still unknown.

Among the patients, aged 18 to 65, hyperthyroidism was newly diagnosed and had lasted under 2 months. Used for diagnoses were clinical symptoms, serum thyroxine and TRAb, thyroid ultrasound and orbital computed tomography. Ahead of any ophthalmopathy symptoms, the blood sample was obtained at the first diagnosis of hyperthyroidism. Germline V gene data show CDR1 as SGHTA and CDR2 as FQGNSA. Trimming shortened V by 5 bases and J by 3 bases, and 8 bases separated the two germline ends. This CDR3 spans 14 amino acids. This clonotype originated in a man aged 40-55 years with Graves' hyperthyroidism that later progressed to Graves' ophthalmopathy. Sequenced material: blood. The V and J genes are TRBV7-2 and TRBJ1-6; D may be TRBD1 (5 bases). CDR3 residues: CASSPGGYNSPLHF. In nucleotides, the CDR3 is TGTGCCAGCAGCCCCGGGGGCTATAATTCACCCCTCCACTTT.